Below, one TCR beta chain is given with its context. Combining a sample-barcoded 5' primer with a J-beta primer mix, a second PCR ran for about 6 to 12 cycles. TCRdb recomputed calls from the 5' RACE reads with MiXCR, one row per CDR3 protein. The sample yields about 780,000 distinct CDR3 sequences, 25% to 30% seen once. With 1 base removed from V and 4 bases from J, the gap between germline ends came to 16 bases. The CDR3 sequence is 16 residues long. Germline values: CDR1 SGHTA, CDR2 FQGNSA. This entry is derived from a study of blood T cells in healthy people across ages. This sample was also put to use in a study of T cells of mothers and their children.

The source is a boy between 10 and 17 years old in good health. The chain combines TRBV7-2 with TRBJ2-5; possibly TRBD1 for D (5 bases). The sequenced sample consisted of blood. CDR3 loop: CASSLGGTGPGETQYF. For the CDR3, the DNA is TGTGCCAGCAGCTTAGGAGGTACAGGCCCGGGAGAGACCCAGTACTTC.